The subject of this entry is one T cell receptor (beta chain). The CDR3 contains 16 residues. Germline values: CDR1 MNHEY, CDR2 SVGEGT. J lost 2 bases, V lost 2 bases, and 4 bases had no gene match. The data originate from a study of blood T cell repertoires in COVID-19. Whole-study context: The origin of the acute and convalescent COVID-19 samples was the United States, Italy and Spain. T cells, B-cell-depleted T cells, or PBMCs provided the cDNA or gDNA that served as material.

In the original analysis: Estimation of nucleated cell counts was performed using reference gene primer amplification. The protocol was immunoSEQ multiplex PCR, while the TCRdb copy is restricted to in-frame clones and leaves out a portion. Clone size and V and J calls were adopted from that table, with D and trimming inferred from the DNA. The sample records 60,000 to 85,000 clones, more than 75% being singletons. The receptor's source is a woman over 75 with active or convalescent COVID-19. Material: peripheral blood. The J gene is TRBJ2-4, the V gene TRBV6-2 or TRBV6-3; TRBD2 aligns across 9 bases. Written as DNA, the CDR3 is TGTGCCAGCAGTTACCCCAGCGGGGGGACCAAAAACATTCAGTACTTC. It specifies CASSYPSGGTKNIQYF.